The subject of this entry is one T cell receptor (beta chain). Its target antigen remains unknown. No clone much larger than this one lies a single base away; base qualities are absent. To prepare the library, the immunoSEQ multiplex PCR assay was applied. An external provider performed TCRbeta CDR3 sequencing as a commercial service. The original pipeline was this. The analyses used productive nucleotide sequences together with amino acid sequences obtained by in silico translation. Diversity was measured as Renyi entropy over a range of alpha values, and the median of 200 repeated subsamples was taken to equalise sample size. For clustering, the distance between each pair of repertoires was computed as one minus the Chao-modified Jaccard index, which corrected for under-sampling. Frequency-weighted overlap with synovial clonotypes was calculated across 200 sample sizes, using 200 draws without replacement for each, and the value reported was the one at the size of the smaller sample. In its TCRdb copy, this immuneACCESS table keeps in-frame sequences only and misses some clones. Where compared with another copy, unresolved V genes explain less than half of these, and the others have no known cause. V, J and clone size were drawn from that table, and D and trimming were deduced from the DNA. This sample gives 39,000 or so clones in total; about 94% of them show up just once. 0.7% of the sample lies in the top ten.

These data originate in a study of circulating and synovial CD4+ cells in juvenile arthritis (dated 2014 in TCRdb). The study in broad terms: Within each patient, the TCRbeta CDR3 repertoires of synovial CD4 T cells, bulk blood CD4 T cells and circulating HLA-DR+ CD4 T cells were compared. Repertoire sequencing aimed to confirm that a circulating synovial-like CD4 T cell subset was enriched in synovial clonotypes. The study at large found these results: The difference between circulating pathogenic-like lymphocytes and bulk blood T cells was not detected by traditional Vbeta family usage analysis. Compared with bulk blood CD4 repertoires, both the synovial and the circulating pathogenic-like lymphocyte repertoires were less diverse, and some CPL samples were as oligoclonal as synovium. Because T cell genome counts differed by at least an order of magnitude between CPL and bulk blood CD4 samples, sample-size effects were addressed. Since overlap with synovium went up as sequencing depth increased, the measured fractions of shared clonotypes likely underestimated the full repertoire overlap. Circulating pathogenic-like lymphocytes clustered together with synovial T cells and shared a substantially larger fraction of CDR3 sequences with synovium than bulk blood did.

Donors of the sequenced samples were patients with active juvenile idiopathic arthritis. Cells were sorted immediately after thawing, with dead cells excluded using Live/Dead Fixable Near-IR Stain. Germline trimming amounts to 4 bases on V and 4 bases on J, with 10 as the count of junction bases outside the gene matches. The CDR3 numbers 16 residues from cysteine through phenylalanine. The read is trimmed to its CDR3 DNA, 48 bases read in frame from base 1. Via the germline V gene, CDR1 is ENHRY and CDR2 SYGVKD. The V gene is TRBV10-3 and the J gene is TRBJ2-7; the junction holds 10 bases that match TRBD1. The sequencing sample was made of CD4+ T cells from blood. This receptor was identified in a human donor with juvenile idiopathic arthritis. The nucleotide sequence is TGTGCCATCAGTGCCCAGACAGGGGGCGTGGTATACGAGCAGTACTTC. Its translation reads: CAISAQTGGVVYEQYF.